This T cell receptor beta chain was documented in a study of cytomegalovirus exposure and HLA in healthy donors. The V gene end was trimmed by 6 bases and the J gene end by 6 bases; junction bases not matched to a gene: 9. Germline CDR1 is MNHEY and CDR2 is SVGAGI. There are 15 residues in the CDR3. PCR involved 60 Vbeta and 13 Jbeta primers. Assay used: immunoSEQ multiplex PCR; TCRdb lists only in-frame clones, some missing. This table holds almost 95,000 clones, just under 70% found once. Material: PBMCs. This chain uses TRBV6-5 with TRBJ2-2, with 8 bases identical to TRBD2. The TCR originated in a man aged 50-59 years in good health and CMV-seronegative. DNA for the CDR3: TGTGCCAGCAGACTAAGCGGGAGAGGCTCCGGGGAGCTGTTTTTT. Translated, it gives CASRLSGRGSGELFF.